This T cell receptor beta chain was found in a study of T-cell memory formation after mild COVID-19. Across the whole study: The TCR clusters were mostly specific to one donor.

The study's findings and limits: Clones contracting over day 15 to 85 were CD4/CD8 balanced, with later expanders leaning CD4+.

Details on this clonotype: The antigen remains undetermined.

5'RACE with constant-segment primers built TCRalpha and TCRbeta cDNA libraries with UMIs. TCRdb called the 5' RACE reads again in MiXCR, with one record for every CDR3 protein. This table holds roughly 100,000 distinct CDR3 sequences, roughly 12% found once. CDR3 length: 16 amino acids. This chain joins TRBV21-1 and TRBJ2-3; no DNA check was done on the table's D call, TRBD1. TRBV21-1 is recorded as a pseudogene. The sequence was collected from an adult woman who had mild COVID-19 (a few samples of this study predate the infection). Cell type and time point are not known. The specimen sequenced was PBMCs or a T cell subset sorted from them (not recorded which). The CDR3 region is CASSKRGTDPTDTQYF. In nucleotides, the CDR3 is TGTGCCAGCAGCAAAAGAGGGACAGACCCCACAGATACGCAGTATTTT.